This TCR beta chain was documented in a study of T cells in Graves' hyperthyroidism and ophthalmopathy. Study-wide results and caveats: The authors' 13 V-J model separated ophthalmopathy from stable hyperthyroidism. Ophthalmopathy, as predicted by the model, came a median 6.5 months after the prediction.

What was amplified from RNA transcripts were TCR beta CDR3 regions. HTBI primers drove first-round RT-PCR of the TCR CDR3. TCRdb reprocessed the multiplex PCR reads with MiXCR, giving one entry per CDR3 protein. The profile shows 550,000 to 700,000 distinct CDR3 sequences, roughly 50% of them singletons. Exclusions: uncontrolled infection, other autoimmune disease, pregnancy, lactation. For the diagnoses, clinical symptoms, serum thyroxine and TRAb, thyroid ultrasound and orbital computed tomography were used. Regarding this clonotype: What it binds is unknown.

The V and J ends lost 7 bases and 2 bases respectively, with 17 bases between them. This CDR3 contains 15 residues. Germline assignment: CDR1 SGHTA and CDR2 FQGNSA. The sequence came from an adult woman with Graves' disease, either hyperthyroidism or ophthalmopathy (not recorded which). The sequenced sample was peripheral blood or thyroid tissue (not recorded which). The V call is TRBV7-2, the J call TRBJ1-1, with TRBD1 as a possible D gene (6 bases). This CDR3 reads CASTAWGALNTEAFF. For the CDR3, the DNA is TGTGCCAGCACCGCGTGGGGGGCCCTAAACACTGAAGCTTTCTTT.